The 31 T cell receptor beta chains reported below all come from one sample, sequenced in a study of cytomegalovirus exposure and HLA in healthy donors. Primers for the PCR totalled 60 Vbeta and 13 Jbeta. Profiled with immunoSEQ multiplex PCR; TCRdb holds only in-frame clones, not every one. The data contain about 130,000 clones, less than 85% of them singletons. The sequenced sample consisted of PBMCs. All receptors derive from a man aged 25 to 40 in good health and CMV-seropositive.

This chain uses TRBV7-8 with TRBJ1-3; D gene uncertain. CDR3 length equals 13 residues. Germline lookup yields CDR1 SGHVS and CDR2 FQNEAQ. Trimming stripped 4 bases from V and 8 bases from J, with 12 bases between. The CDR3 DNA reads as TGTGCCAGCAGCTCTCCCGGGGTAGACACCATATATTTT. Protein product: CASSSPGVDTIYF.

This rearrangement joins TRBV5-1 to TRBJ2-2, with 9 bases lining up with TRBD2. V was clipped by 4 bases and J by 1 base; unmatched bases: 5. CDR3 length equals 16 residues. CDR1 and CDR2 (germline): SGHRS, YFSETQ. CDR3 nucleotide sequence: TGCGCCAGCAGCCTGCCAGCGGGGGGGAACACCGGGGAGCTGTTTTTT. Translation: CASSLPAGGNTGELFF.

The chain links TRBV5-1 to TRBJ2-3; D gene ambiguous. Trimming shortened V by 3 bases and J by 0 bases, and 11 bases separated the two germline ends. CDR3 length equals 15 residues. Germline-derived CDR1 and CDR2 are SGHRS and YFSETQ. The CDR3 sequence: CASSSLSLSTDTQYF. In DNA form, the CDR3 reads TGCGCCAGCAGCTCCTTGTCCCTAAGCACAGATACGCAGTATTTT. Full variable domain (remainder filled in from reference TRBV5-1 and TRBJ2-3): KAGVTQTPRYLIKTRGQQVTLSCSPISGHRSVSWYQQTPGQGLQFLFEYFSETQRNKGNFPGRFSGRQFSNSRSEMNVSTLELGDSALYLCASSSLSLSTDTQYFGPGTRLTVL.

The rearrangement uses TRBV5-1 and TRBJ1-1; TRBD1 might be the D (5 bases). The CDR3 length is 14 residues. The germline CDR1 and CDR2 sequences are SGHRS and YFSETQ. The germline V and J ends were trimmed by 0 bases and 1 base, with 7 bases remaining between them. The DNA of the CDR3 is TGCGCCAGCAGCTTGGGAGACAGGAACACTGAAGCTTTCTTT. Its translation is CASSLGDRNTEAFF.

V is TRBV6-6 and J is TRBJ2-3, with no clear D. Trimming removed 10 bases at V and 0 bases at J, with 5 bases between. The CDR3 has 11 residues. Germline V CDR1 and CDR2: MNHNY, SVGAGI (reference sequence). The CDR3 sequence: CATSSTDTQYF. Here the CDR3 DNA reads TGTGCCACCTCTAGCACAGATACGCAGTATTTT.

This chain links TRBV27 with TRBJ1-5; maybe TRBD1 (6 bases). There are 16 residues in the CDR3. Germline CDR1 MNHEY, CDR2 SMNVEV (reference sequence). Trimming shortened V by 3 bases and J by 1 base, and 13 bases separated the two germline ends. Here the CDR3 DNA reads TGTGCCAGCAGTTTTTGGGACATTCCCAGCAATCAGCCCCAGCATTTT. Protein sequence: CASSFWDIPSNQPQHF.

This sequence joins TRBV12-5 and TRBJ1-6, with D tentatively TRBD1 (6 bases). V was shortened by 1 base and J by 0 bases, with 25 bases between the two germline ends. CDR1 is LGHNT, CDR2 FRNRAP, per germline. The CDR3 has 22 residues. CDR3 region: CASGLATTLRTEESSYNSPLHF. CDR3 nucleotide sequence: TGTGCTAGTGGTTTGGCCACCACCCTCAGGACAGAGGAGAGCTCCTATAATTCACCCCTCCACTTT.

This chain connects TRBV5-1 to TRBJ2-3, with 8 nucleotides matching TRBD1. Germline CDR1 and CDR2: SGHRS and YFSETQ. J gave up 1 base and V 5 bases, and 3 bases lay outside the gene matches. The CDR3 has 14 amino acids. The CDR3 loop is CASRDRAGTDTQYF. In DNA form, the CDR3 reads TGCGCCAGCAGGGACAGGGCGGGCACAGATACGCAGTATTTT.

The gene calls are TRBV27 and TRBJ1-6; weak D call: TRBD1 (6 bases). Germline-derived CDR1 and CDR2 are MNHEY and SMNVEV (reference sequence). V was cut by 10 bases and J by 6 bases, with 13 bases left in between. The CDR3 is made up of 13 amino acids. CDR3 amino acids: CAISQGINSPLHF. In DNA, the CDR3 is TGTGCCATTTCACAGGGAATTAATTCACCCCTCCACTTT.

The rearrangement uses TRBV5-1 and TRBJ2-3; D may be TRBD2 (5 bases). Between the trimmed V and J ends, which lost 4 bases and 5 bases, there was a span of 14 bases. Germline CDR1 and CDR2: SGHRS and YFSETQ. The CDR3 is made up of 14 amino acids. This CDR3 reads CASSLRTGEDTQYF. In DNA form, the CDR3 reads TGCGCCAGCAGCCTACGGACCGGGGAAGATACGCAGTATTTT.

This clone came up a few times. The V call is TRBV5-1, the J call TRBJ1-1; 9 bases fit TRBD1. After removal of 0 bases from V and 1 base from J, the junction contained 1 base not matched to a gene. Per the germline V gene, CDR1 is SGHRS and CDR2 is YFSETQ. This CDR3 spans 15 amino acids. In nucleotides, the CDR3 is TGCGCCAGCAGCTTGGGGGGACAGGGGAACACTGAAGCTTTCTTT. It yields the protein CASSLGGQGNTEAFF.

This rearrangement joins TRBV6-6 to TRBJ1-2; the match to TRBD1 covers 8 bases. CDR1 and CDR2 (germline): MNHNY, SVGAGI (reference sequence). The CDR3 sequence is 14 residues long. The V gene end was trimmed by 6 bases and the J gene end by 4 bases; junction bases not matched to a gene: 7. CDR3 bases: TGTGCCAGCAGGGTCGGACAGGGTGGCTATGGCTACACCTTC. The encoded protein is CASRVGQGGYGYTF.

The chain is built from TRBV28 and TRBJ2-7, with 11 bases aligning to TRBD1. The junction had 8 bases not matched to a gene; V was cut back by 6 bases and J by 4 bases. The CDR3 is 15 amino acids. Germline values: CDR1 MDHEN, CDR2 SYDVKM. Here the CDR3 reads CASSTRGQGAYEQYF. CDR3 bases: TGTGCCAGCAGCACCCGAGGACAGGGGGCTTACGAGCAGTACTTC.

The chain has TRBV19 and TRBJ1-5, with TRBD1 as a possible D gene (6 bases). V dropped 3 bases and J dropped 2 bases, with 14 bases sitting between them. The CDR3 spans 16 residues. The V gene's germline CDR1 is LNHDA and CDR2 SQIVND (reference sequence). In nucleotides, the CDR3 is TGTGCCAGTAGTATTACCGGGACAATAGGCAATCAGCCCCAGCATTTT. It yields the protein CASSITGTIGNQPQHF. The whole variable domain, filled in from reference TRBV19 and TRBJ1-5, reads DGGITQSPKYLFRKEGQNVTLSCEQNLNHDAMYWYRQDPGQGLRLIYYSQIVNDFQKGDIAEGYSVSREKKESFPLTVTSAQKNPTAFYLCASSITGTIGNQPQHFGDGTRLSIL.

The CDR3 DNA follows: TGCAGCGTTGAATTCGGTCAGGTAATGGACAATGAGCAGTTCTTC. Protein product: CSVEFGQVMDNEQFF. This sequence joins TRBV29-1 and TRBJ2-1; no firm D call. Germline CDR1 SQVTM, CDR2 ANQGSEA. Deletions cut 2 bases from V and 5 bases from J, with 16 bases between. The CDR3 is 15 amino acids.

The table lists this clone with a few counts. V usage is TRBV28 and J usage is TRBJ2-5; 9 positions match TRBD1. V was pared by 6 bases and J by 5 bases, with 4 bases of the junction left unmatched. This CDR3 is 13 amino acids long. Germline assignment: CDR1 MDHEN and CDR2 SYDVKM. The CDR3 sequence: CASSPGQGETQYF. Here the CDR3 DNA reads TGTGCCAGCAGCCCTGGACAGGGGGAGACCCAGTACTTC.

The CDR3 here is CASRGTDRKKTGELFF. CDR3 bases: TGTGCCAGCAGGGGCACGGACAGGAAGAAAACCGGGGAGCTGTTTTTT. The chain carries TRBV6-6 and TRBJ2-2, with 7 bases identical to TRBD1. With 6 bases clipped from V and 5 bases from J, the junction kept 12 bases outside the gene matches. Germline CDR1 reads MNHNY; CDR2 reads SVGAGI (reference sequence). The CDR3 has 16 amino acids.

The chain combines TRBV7-9 with TRBJ2-1, with TRBD2 matching 8 bases. This CDR3 is built from 18 residues. Trimming took 2 bases from V and 6 from J; bases not matched to a gene: 15. Germline assignment: CDR1 SEHNR and CDR2 FQNEAQ (reference sequence). The CDR3 reads CASSLSVGRRGDSNEQFF. CDR3 nucleotides: TGTGCCAGCAGCTTATCGGTAGGGAGGCGGGGGGATAGCAATGAGCAGTTCTTC.

The rearrangement joins TRBV6-5 to TRBJ1-3; maybe TRBD1 (5 bases). CDR1 and CDR2 from the germline V gene are MNHEY and SVGAGI. Trimming shortened V by 4 bases and J by 0 bases, and 7 bases separated the two germline ends. The CDR3 totals 14 residues. The DNA of the CDR3 is TGTGCCAGCAGTTCGACAGTCTCTGGAAACACCATATATTTT. Translation gives CASSSTVSGNTIYF.

The CDR3 nucleotides read TGTGCCAGCAGACGAGTCCAGGGTTCACCCCTCCACTTT. As protein: CASRRVQGSPLHF. V usage is TRBV6-1 and J usage is TRBJ1-6, with a tentative D call TRBD1 (5 bases). The CDR3 has 13 residues. The V end was cut by 6 bases, the J end by 9 bases, with 12 bases between. Germline lookup yields CDR1 MNHNS and CDR2 SASEGT.

The rearrangement uses TRBV19 and TRBJ2-5; D is ambiguous. CDR3 length equals 12 residues. From germline, CDR1 is LNHDA and CDR2 SQIVND (reference sequence). V lost 6 bases and J lost 3, with 8 bases in between. The CDR3 DNA reads as TGTGCCAGTAGCGACCTAGAAGAGACCCAGTACTTC. This codes for CASSDLEETQYF. Full variable domain (rest looked up from reference TRBV19 and TRBJ2-5): DGGITQSPKYLFRKEGQNVTLSCEQNLNHDAMYWYRQDPGQGLRLIYYSQIVNDFQKGDIAEGYSVSREKKESFPLTVTSAQKNPTAFYLCASSDLEETQYFGPGTRLLVL.

The chain links TRBV19 to TRBJ2-3, with D possibly being TRBD2 (5 bases). The CDR3 spans 14 residues. In germline, CDR1 is LNHDA, CDR2 SQIVND (reference sequence). V was cut by 1 base and J by 4 bases, with 9 bases left in between. The CDR3 loop is CASSIASSSDTQYF. CDR3 nucleotides: TGTGCCAGTAGTATAGCTAGCAGCTCAGATACGCAGTATTTT.

The chain has TRBV29-1 and TRBJ2-1; D is undetermined. CDR1 is SQVTM, CDR2 ANQGSEA, per germline. This CDR3 has 12 residues. Trimming pared 7 bases from V and 0 bases from J, leaving 7 bases between. The CDR3 is CSAHSSYNEQFF. The CDR3 DNA sequence: TGCAGCGCCCATAGCTCCTACAATGAGCAGTTCTTC.

In this sample, this clone turned up once. The V call is TRBV5-1, the J call TRBJ1-1, with TRBD1 as a possible D gene (5 bases). V gave up 4 bases and J gave up 6 bases, with 7 bases separating them. This CDR3 region has 11 residues. Germline V lookup: CDR1 SGHRS, CDR2 YFSETQ. The CDR3 nucleotides are TGCGCCAGCAGCAAGGGGTCTGAAGCTTTCTTT. Encoded protein: CASSKGSEAFF.

This chain connects TRBV6-5 to TRBJ1-2; D is perhaps TRBD1 (5 bases). The CDR3 covers 12 residues. Germline CDR1 and CDR2: MNHEY and SVGAGI. The V gene lost 4 bases and the J gene lost 7 bases, with 10 bases spanning the gap. The CDR3 reads CASSSLGGGYTF. DNA for the CDR3: TGTGCCAGCAGTTCCCTGGGGGGTGGCTACACCTTC.

This clone was picked up a small number of times. The genes are TRBV6-1 and TRBJ2-2; 8 bases agree with TRBD2. The CDR3 is 15 residues long. Germline V CDR1 and CDR2: MNHNS, SASEGT. J lost 2 bases, V lost 8 bases, and 7 bases had no gene match. DNA of the CDR3: TGTGCCAGCTCAAGGACTAGCCTAAACACCGGGGAGCTGTTTTTT. This encodes CASSRTSLNTGELFF.

The chain couples TRBV6-1 to TRBJ2-2; 8 positions match TRBD1. Germline values: CDR1 MNHNS, CDR2 SASEGT. With V trimmed by 5 bases and J by 7 bases, 9 bases remained unmatched. The CDR3 covers 15 residues. The CDR3 is CASSLMDREVGELFF. The CDR3 nucleotides are TGTGCCAGCAGTCTAATGGACAGGGAGGTCGGGGAGCTGTTTTTT.

The rearrangement joins TRBV5-5 to TRBJ1-4; tentatively, D is TRBD1 (5 bases). Between the trimmed V and J ends, which lost 4 bases and 4 bases, there was a span of 11 bases. The CDR3 is made up of 14 amino acids. The germline gives CDR1 SGHKS, CDR2 YYEKEE (reference sequence). The CDR3 sequence is CASSTGRNNEKLFF. The CDR3 DNA reads as TGTGCCAGCAGCACAGGACGGAATAATGAAAAACTGTTTTTT.

The V call is TRBV27, the J call TRBJ1-4; D not certain. The germline gives CDR1 MNHEY, CDR2 SMNVEV (reference sequence). Trimming cost V 3 bases and J 7 bases, with 9 bases left between them. This CDR3 comprises 13 residues. The CDR3: CASSFGGFEKLFF. The CDR3 region has the DNA TGTGCCAGCAGTTTTGGAGGGTTTGAAAAACTGTTTTTT.

This rearrangement joins TRBV30 to TRBJ2-3; tentatively, D is TRBD2 (7 bases). Germline V CDR1 and CDR2: GTSNPN, SVGIG (reference sequence). Trimming cost V 3 bases and J 2 bases, with 21 bases left between them. The CDR3 has 17 residues. The CDR3: CAWRMYGGAKITDTQYF. DNA for the CDR3: TGTGCCTGGAGAATGTATGGGGGGGCGAAAATCACAGATACGCAGTATTTT.

This chain uses TRBV27 with TRBJ2-7; D ambiguous. The V gene's germline CDR1 is MNHEY and CDR2 SMNVEV (reference sequence). The CDR3 spans 14 residues. V lost 2 bases and J 1 base, leaving 9 bases between the germline ends. The CDR3, as DNA: TGTGCCAGCAGTTTAGGCGGATTTTCCTACGAGCAGTACTTC. Residues: CASSLGGFSYEQYF.